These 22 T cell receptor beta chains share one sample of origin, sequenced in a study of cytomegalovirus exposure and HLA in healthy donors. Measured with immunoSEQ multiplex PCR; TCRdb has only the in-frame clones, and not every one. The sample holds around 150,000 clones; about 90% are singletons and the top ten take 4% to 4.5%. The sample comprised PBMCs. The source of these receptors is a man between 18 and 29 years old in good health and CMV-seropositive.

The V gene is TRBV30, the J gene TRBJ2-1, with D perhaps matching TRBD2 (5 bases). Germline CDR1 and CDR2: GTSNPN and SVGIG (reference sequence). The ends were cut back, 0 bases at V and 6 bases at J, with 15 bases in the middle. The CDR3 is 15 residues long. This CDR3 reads CAWSVSLRRSNEQFF. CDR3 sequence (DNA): TGTGCCTGGAGTGTGTCGCTCCGGAGGTCCAATGAGCAGTTCTTC. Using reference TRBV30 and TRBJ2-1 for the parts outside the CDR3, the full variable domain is SQTIHQWPATLVQPVGSPLSLECTVEGTSNPNLYWYRQAAGRGLQLLFYSVGIGQISSEVPQNLSASRPQDRQFILSSKKLLLSDSGFYLCAWSVSLRRSNEQFFGPGTRLTVL.

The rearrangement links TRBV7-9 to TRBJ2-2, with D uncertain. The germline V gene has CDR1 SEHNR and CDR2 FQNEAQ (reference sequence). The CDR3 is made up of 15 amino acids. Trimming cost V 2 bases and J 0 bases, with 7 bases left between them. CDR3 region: CASSLPGTNTGELFF. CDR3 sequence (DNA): TGTGCCAGCAGCTTACCAGGAACGAACACCGGGGAGCTGTTTTTT.

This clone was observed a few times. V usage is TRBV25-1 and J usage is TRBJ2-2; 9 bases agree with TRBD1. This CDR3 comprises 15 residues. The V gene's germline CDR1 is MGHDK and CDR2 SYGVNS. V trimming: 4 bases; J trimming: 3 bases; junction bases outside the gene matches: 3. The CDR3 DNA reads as TGTGCCAGCAGTGCCCGGGACAGGGACACCGGGGAGCTGTTTTTT. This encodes CASSARDRDTGELFF.

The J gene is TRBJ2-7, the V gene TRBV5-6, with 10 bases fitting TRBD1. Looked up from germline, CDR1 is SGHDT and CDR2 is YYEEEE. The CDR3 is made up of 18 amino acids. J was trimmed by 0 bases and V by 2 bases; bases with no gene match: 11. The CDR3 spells CASSFGDRGPHTSYEQYF. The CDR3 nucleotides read TGTGCCAGCAGCTTTGGGGACAGGGGTCCCCATACCTCCTACGAGCAGTACTTC.

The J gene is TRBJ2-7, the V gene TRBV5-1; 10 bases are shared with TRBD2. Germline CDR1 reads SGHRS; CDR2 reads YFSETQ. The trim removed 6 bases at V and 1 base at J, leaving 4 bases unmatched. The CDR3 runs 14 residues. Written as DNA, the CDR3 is TGCGCCAGCATGGTAGCGGGGGGATCCTACGAGCAGTACTTC. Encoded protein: CASMVAGGSYEQYF.

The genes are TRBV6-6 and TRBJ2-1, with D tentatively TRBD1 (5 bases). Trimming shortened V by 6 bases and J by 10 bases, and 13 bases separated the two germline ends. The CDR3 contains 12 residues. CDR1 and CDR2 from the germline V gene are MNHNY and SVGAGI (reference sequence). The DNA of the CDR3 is TGTGCCAGCAGCCTAGGGGCCGGGGAGCAGTTCTTC. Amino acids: CASSLGAGEQFF.

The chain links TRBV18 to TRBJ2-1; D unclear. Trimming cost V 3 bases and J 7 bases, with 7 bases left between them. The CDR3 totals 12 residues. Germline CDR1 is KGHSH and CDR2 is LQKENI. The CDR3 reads CASSPSRNEQFF. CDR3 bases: TGTGCCAGCTCACCCAGCAGGAATGAGCAGTTCTTC.

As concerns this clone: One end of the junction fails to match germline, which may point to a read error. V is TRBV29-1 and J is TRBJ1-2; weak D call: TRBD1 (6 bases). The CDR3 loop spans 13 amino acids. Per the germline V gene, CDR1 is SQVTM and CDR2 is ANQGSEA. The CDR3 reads CSIEDRPYYGYTF. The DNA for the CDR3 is TGCAGCATTGAAGACAGGCCTTACTATGGCTACACCTTC.

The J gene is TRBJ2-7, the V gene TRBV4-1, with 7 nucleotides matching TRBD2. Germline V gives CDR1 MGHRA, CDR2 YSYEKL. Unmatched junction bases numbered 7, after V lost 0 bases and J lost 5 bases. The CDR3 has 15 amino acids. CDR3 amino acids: CASSQDRLAADEQYF. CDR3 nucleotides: TGCGCCAGCAGCCAAGATCGACTAGCAGCTGACGAGCAGTACTTC.

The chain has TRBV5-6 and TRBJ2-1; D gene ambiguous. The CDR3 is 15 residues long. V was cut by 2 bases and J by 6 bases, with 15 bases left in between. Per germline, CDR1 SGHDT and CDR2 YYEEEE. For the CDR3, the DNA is TGTGCCAGCAGCTTACCAGGTACAGTAGTCAATGAGCAGTTCTTC. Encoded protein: CASSLPGTVVNEQFF.

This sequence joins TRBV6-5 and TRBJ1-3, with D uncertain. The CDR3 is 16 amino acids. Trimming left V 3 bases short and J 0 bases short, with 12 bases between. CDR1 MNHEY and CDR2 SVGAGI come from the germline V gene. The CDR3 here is CASSYSGIGSGNTIYF. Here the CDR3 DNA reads TGTGCCAGCAGTTATTCGGGTATCGGCTCTGGAAACACCATATATTTT.

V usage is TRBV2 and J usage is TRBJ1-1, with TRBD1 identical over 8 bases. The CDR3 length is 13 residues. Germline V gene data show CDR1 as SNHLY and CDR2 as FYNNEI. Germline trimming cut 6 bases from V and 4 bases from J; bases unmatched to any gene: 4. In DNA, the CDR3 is TGTGCCAGCAGCCAGGGGGCCGTCACTGAAGCTTTCTTT. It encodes CASSQGAVTEAFF.

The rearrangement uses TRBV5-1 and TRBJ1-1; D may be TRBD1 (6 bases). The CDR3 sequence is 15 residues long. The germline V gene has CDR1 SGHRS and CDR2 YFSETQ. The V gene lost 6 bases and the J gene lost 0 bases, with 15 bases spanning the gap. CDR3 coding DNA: TGCGCCAGCAACCGAGAGGGACACATGAACACTGAAGCTTTCTTT. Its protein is CASNREGHMNTEAFF. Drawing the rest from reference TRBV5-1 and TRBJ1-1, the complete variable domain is KAGVTQTPRYLIKTRGQQVTLSCSPISGHRSVSWYQQTPGQGLQFLFEYFSETQRNKGNFPGRFSGRQFSNSRSEMNVSTLELGDSALYLCASNREGHMNTEAFFGQGTRLTVV.

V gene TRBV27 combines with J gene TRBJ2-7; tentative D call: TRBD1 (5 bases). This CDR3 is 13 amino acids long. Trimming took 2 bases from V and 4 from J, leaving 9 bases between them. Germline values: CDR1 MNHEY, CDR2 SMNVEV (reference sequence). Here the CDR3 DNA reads TGTGCCAGCAGTTTAGGGGCGTCATACGAGCAGTACTTC. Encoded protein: CASSLGASYEQYF.

The CDR3 nucleotides are TGTGCCAGCAGCTTAGGACAGGGTCTCAATGAGCAGTTCTTC. The encoded protein is CASSLGQGLNEQFF. The chain links TRBV7-6 to TRBJ2-1; 7 bases agree with TRBD1. This CDR3 is built from 14 residues. The V and J ends lost 1 base and 6 bases, in that order; junction bases with no gene match: 3. Germline CDR1 is SGHVS and CDR2 is FNYEAQ. Looking up the rest from reference TRBV7-6 and TRBJ2-1 gives the full variable domain: GAGVSQSPRYKVTKRGQDVALRCDPISGHVSLYWYRQALGQGPEFLTYFNYEAQQDKSGLPNDRFSAERPEGSISTLTIQRTEQRDSAMYRCASSLGQGLNEQFFGPGTRLTVL.

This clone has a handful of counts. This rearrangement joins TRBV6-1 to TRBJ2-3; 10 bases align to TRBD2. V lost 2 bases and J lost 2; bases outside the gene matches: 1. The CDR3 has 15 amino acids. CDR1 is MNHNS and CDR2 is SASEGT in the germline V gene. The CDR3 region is CASSELAGDTDTQYF. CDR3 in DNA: TGTGCCAGCAGTGAACTAGCGGGAGACACAGATACGCAGTATTTT.

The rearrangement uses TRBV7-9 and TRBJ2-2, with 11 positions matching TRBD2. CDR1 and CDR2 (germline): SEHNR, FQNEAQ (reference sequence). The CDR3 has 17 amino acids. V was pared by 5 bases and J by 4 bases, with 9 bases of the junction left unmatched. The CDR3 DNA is TGTGCCAGCAGCCCCCCAGGGACTAGCGGACCCACCGGGGAGCTGTTTTTT. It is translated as CASSPPGTSGPTGELFF. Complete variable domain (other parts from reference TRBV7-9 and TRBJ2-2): DTGVSQNPRHKITKRGQNVTFRCDPISEHNRLYWYRQTLGQGPEFLTYFQNEAQLEKSRLLSDRFSAERPKGSFSTLEIQRTEQGDSAMYLCASSPPGTSGPTGELFFGEGSRLTVL.

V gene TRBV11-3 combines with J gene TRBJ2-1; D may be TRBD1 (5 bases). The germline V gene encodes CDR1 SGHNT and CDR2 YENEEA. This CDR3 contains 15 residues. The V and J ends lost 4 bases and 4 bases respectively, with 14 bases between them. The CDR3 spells CASSSKGSGYNEQFF. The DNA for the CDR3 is TGTGCCAGCAGCTCAAAGGGGTCGGGTTACAATGAGCAGTTCTTC.

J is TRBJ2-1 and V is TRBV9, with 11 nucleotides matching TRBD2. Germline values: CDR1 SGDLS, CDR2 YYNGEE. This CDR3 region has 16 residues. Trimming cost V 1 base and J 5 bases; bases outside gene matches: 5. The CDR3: CASSVRGTSGDNEQFF. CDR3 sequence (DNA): TGTGCCAGCAGCGTACGAGGGACTAGCGGTGACAATGAGCAGTTCTTC.

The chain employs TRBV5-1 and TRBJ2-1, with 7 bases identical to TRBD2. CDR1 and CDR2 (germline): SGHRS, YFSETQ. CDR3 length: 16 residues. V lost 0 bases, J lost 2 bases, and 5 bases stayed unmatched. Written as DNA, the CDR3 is TGCGCCAGCAGCTTGGTGGCTAGCGGCACCTACAATGAGCAGTTCTTC. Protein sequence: CASSLVASGTYNEQFF.

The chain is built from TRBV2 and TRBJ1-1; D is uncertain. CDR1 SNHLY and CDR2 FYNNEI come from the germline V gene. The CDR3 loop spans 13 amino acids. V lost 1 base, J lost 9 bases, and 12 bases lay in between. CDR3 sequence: CASSEVVRPQAFF. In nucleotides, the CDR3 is TGTGCCAGCAGTGAAGTAGTCAGGCCACAAGCTTTCTTT.

This CDR3 reads CSVGGQGSNQPQHF. Written as DNA, the CDR3 is TGCAGCGTTGGGGGCCAGGGGAGCAATCAGCCCCAGCATTTT. The genes are TRBV29-1 and TRBJ1-5, with TRBD1 as a possible D gene (6 bases). Germline loops: CDR1 SQVTM, CDR2 ANQGSEA. V lost 4 bases to trimming and J lost 1 base, with 11 bases between them. The CDR3 is 14 amino acids.